Below, 24 T cell receptor beta chains from the same sample are listed, as sequenced in a study of blood T cell repertoires in COVID-19. TCRdb's table, derived via immunoSEQ multiplex PCR, lists solely in-frame clones and lacks some. The table shows some 110,000 clones, with 82% occurring only once. Source material: peripheral blood. The receptor set was obtained from a woman over 75 with acute or convalescent COVID-19.

The CDR3 sequence: CASSLRSGFGNTIYF. The DNA for the CDR3 is TGTGCCAGCAGCTTACGCTCCGGGTTTGGAAACACCATATATTTT. The chain employs TRBV5-8 and TRBJ1-3; D is undetermined. There are 15 residues in the CDR3. The V end lost 2 bases, the J end lost 3 bases, and 12 bases lay between the germline ends. Germline CDR1 SGHTS, CDR2 YDEGEE.

About this clone: Other DNA sequences in this sample translate to the same CDR3. The chain recombines TRBV3-1 (or the pseudogene TRBV3-2) with TRBJ1-5; no firm D call. V was shortened by 0 bases and J by 4 bases, with 7 bases between the two germline ends. The CDR3 spans 14 residues. CDR1 is LGHDT and CDR2 is YNNKEL in the germline V gene (reference sequence). CDR3 bases: TGTGCCAGCAGCCAAGATCTCGTGAATCAGCCCCAGCATTTT. This sequence encodes CASSQDLVNQPQHF.

V usage is TRBV7-9 and J usage is TRBJ2-5; possible D gene TRBD1, 6 bases. The CDR3 extends over 13 amino acids. Germline-derived CDR1 and CDR2 are SEHNR and FQNEAQ (reference sequence). V was clipped by 3 bases and J by 1 base, with 6 bases between them. The CDR3 loop reads CASSFRGQETQYF. The CDR3 DNA is TGTGCCAGCAGCTTCAGGGGCCAAGAGACCCAGTACTTC.

In this sample, this clone turned up once. The chain recombines TRBV7-2 with TRBJ2-5, with D tentatively TRBD1 (6 bases). The V and J ends lost 1 base and 2 bases respectively, with 11 bases between them. Germline V gives CDR1 SGHTA, CDR2 FQGNSA. The CDR3 covers 15 residues. The CDR3 DNA reads TGTGCCAGCAGCTTAGGGGGGCAGCCACAAGAGACCCAGTACTTC. Its protein product is CASSLGGQPQETQYF.

The V call is TRBV2, the J call TRBJ1-4, with 8 bases that match TRBD1. With V trimmed by 4 bases and J by 5 bases, 3 bases remained unmatched. Germline loops: CDR1 SNHLY, CDR2 FYNNEI. The CDR3 covers 14 residues. CDR3 loop: CASSGTGLNEKLFF. The CDR3 DNA is TGTGCCAGCAGTGGGACAGGGCTCAATGAAAAACTGTTTTTT.

The chain recombines TRBV10-1 with TRBJ2-1, with 8 bases that match TRBD1. This CDR3 is built from 13 residues. V lost 11 bases, J lost 4 bases, and 7 bases stayed unmatched. Germline assignment: CDR1 WNHNN and CDR2 SYGVQD (reference sequence). The CDR3 here is CASSGQAYNEQFF. CDR3 nucleotide sequence: TGCGCCTCCTCGGGACAGGCTTACAATGAGCAGTTCTTC.

This clone was counted between two and nine times. The V and J genes are TRBV5-4 and TRBJ1-1; 8 bases are a match to TRBD1. Trimming at V came to 0 bases and at J to 2 bases, leaving 6 bases not matched to a gene. Germline CDR1 reads SGHNT; CDR2 reads YYREEE (reference sequence). CDR3 length: 16 amino acids. CDR3 DNA sequence: TGTGCCAGCAGCTTGGAATATGACAGGGGTAACACTGAAGCTTTCTTT. This translates into CASSLEYDRGNTEAFF.

V usage is TRBV5-6 and J usage is TRBJ2-7; 7 nucleotides align to TRBD1. CDR1 and CDR2 (germline): SGHDT, YYEEEE. This CDR3 spans 14 amino acids. The V gene end was trimmed by 1 base and the J gene end by 2 bases; junction bases not matched to a gene: 3. CDR3 coding DNA: TGTGCCAGCAGCTTGAGGGGGCCAACCTACGAGCAGTACTTC. Its protein is CASSLRGPTYEQYF.

The V call is TRBV4-1, the J call TRBJ2-5, with D possibly matching TRBD2 (6 bases). CDR3 length: 15 amino acids. V lost 4 bases and J 5 bases, leaving 17 bases between the germline ends. Germline V gene data show CDR1 as MGHRA and CDR2 as YSYEKL. The CDR3 spells CASSPLSGDWETQYF. CDR3 sequence (DNA): TGCGCCAGCAGCCCACTATCCGGGGACTGGGAGACCCAGTACTTC.

CDR3 region: CASSLTRESPLHF. The DNA for the CDR3 is TGTGCCAGCAGCCTAACGAGGGAATCACCCCTCCACTTT. The rearrangement uses TRBV11-3 and TRBJ1-6; D is unclear. Trimming took 5 bases from V and 10 from J, leaving 12 bases between them. Germline V lookup: CDR1 SGHNT, CDR2 YENEEA. The CDR3 is 13 residues long.

This chain links TRBV4-2 with TRBJ2-5, with D possibly being TRBD1 (6 bases). Germline-derived CDR1 and CDR2 are LGHNA and YNFKEQ. V dropped 0 bases and J dropped 5 bases, with 16 bases sitting between them. CDR3 length: 16 amino acids. The CDR3, as DNA: TGTGCCAGCAGCCAAGATCCGAACAGGGTGGAGGAGACCCAGTACTTC. It translates to CASSQDPNRVEETQYF.

The J gene is TRBJ1-4, the V gene TRBV18, with no clear D. There are 14 residues in the CDR3. V lost 5 bases to trimming and J lost 4 bases, with 11 bases between them. Germline loops: CDR1 KGHSH, CDR2 LQKENI. The CDR3 sequence: CASSSLAGNEKLFF. The CDR3 coding sequence is TGTGCCAGCTCATCCCTGGCGGGTAATGAAAAACTGTTTTTT.

The chain recombines TRBV18 with TRBJ1-1; maybe TRBD1 (5 bases). Germline V lookup: CDR1 KGHSH, CDR2 LQKENI. V was cut by 1 base and J by 1 base, with 13 bases left in between. This CDR3 is built from 16 residues. The CDR3 DNA follows: TGTGCCAGCTCACCACAAAGGGACTTAGGGAACACTGAAGCTTTCTTT. Its translation is CASSPQRDLGNTEAFF.

The chain employs TRBV15 and TRBJ2-2, with D uncertain. Germline-derived CDR1 and CDR2 are LNHNV and YYDKDF (reference sequence). Trimming removed 3 bases at V and 6 bases at J, with 11 bases between. The CDR3 is made up of 14 amino acids. This CDR3 is CATSSGESSGELFF. For the CDR3, the DNA is TGTGCCACCAGCAGCGGAGAAAGCTCCGGGGAGCTGTTTTTT. The entire variable domain, with the rest obtained from reference TRBV15 and TRBJ2-2, is as follows: DAMVIQNPRYQVTQFGKPVTLSCSQTLNHNVMYWYQQKSSQAPKLLFHYYDKDFNNEADTPDNFQSRRPNTSFCFLDIRSPGLGDTAMYLCATSSGESSGELFFGEGSRLTVL.

As for this clone: Here the CDR3 omits its conserved ending phenylalanine or tryptophan, so a read error is the likely source. V and J are TRBV3-1 (or the pseudogene TRBV3-2) and TRBJ1-2; D is ambiguous. The CDR3 extends over 15 amino acids. V gave up 3 bases and J gave up 0 bases, with 11 bases separating them. Germline V gene data show CDR1 as LGHDT and CDR2 as YNNKEL (reference sequence). In DNA, the CDR3 is TGTGCCAGCAGCCATGTGAGGCCCGCTAACTATGGCTACACCGTC. It translates to CASSHVRPANYGYTV.

The V call is TRBV6-1, the J call TRBJ1-2, with 7 bases matching TRBD1. This CDR3 has 13 residues. CDR1 is MNHNS, CDR2 SASEGT, per germline. With 6 bases clipped from V and 4 bases from J, the junction kept 5 bases outside the gene matches. Here the CDR3 reads CASRARDSYGYTF. The DNA of the CDR3 is TGTGCCAGCAGAGCTAGGGACAGCTATGGCTACACCTTC.

The rearrangement joins TRBV28 to TRBJ1-2; D is perhaps TRBD1 (5 bases). This CDR3 has 13 residues. Looked up from germline, CDR1 is MDHEN and CDR2 is SYDVKM. Trimming cost V 3 bases and J 8 bases, with 13 bases left between them. The CDR3 nucleotides read TGTGCCAGCAGTTTGGAAGGGGTTGGGGGCTACACCTTC. It specifies CASSLEGVGGYTF.

The chain joins TRBV5-1 to TRBJ1-1, with no clear D. Between the trimmed V and J ends, which lost 0 bases and 0 bases, there was a span of 12 bases. CDR3 length: 16 amino acids. The V gene's germline CDR1 is SGHRS and CDR2 YFSETQ. The CDR3 coding sequence is TGCGCCAGCAGCTTGGGGGGAGGGAGAGTGAACACTGAAGCTTTCTTT. It codes for CASSLGGGRVNTEAFF.

J is TRBJ2-1 and V is TRBV7-6, with D possibly matching TRBD1 (5 bases). CDR3 length equals 12 residues. Germline-derived CDR1 and CDR2 are SGHVS and FNYEAQ. V dropped 5 bases and J dropped 6 bases, with 8 bases sitting between them. The CDR3 DNA sequence: TGTGCCAGCAGCCCTGGGGCCAATGAGCAGTTCTTC. It translates to CASSPGANEQFF.

This chain uses TRBV11-2 with TRBJ2-5, with 7 nucleotides matching TRBD1. This CDR3 has 14 amino acids. The J segment lost 2 bases and the V segment lost 4 bases, leaving 4 bases of the junction unmatched. From germline, CDR1 is SGHAT and CDR2 FQNNGV. The CDR3 spells CASSYSGQQETQYF. The CDR3 DNA follows: TGTGCCAGCAGCTACTCGGGACAGCAAGAGACCCAGTACTTC.

The chain joins TRBV2 to TRBJ2-3; a weak D match, TRBD2 (6 bases). Germline V gene lookup returns CDR1 SNHLY and CDR2 FYNNEI. The CDR3 runs to 16 residues. Trimming removed 6 bases at V and 0 bases at J, with 16 bases between. CDR3 bases: TGTGCCAGCAGGGTCAGCTCTAGCGCGAGCACAGATACGCAGTATTTT. This encodes CASRVSSSASTDTQYF.

The chain has TRBV4-3 and TRBJ1-5; D may be TRBD1 (5 bases). Looked up from germline, CDR1 is LGHNA and CDR2 is YSLEER. The CDR3 length is 16 residues. V was cut by 0 bases and J by 6 bases, with 15 bases left in between. The CDR3 spells CASSQEAGGRRQPQHF. CDR3 DNA: TGCGCCAGCAGCCAAGAAGCCGGGGGGAGACGTCAGCCCCAGCATTTT.

The chain employs TRBV7-9 and TRBJ2-3, with D maybe TRBD2 (6 bases). Between the trimmed V and J ends, which lost 5 bases and 8 bases, there was a span of 20 bases. The CDR3 totals 15 residues. Germline CDR1 and CDR2: SEHNR and FQNEAQ (reference sequence). The CDR3 is CASSLERGIESTQYF. In DNA, the CDR3 is TGTGCCAGCAGCCTAGAGCGCGGGATCGAAAGTACGCAGTATTTT.

This clone has just a few counts. The V call is TRBV10-1, the J call TRBJ2-2, with a weak D call TRBD2 (5 bases). CDR3 length equals 13 residues. Trimming took off 6 bases at V and 1 base at J, with 6 bases between the two ends. Germline-derived CDR1 and CDR2 are WNHNN and SYGVQD (reference sequence). CDR3 in amino acids: CASRSGNTGELFF. The CDR3 DNA reads as TGCGCCAGCAGGAGCGGGAACACCGGGGAGCTGTTTTTT.